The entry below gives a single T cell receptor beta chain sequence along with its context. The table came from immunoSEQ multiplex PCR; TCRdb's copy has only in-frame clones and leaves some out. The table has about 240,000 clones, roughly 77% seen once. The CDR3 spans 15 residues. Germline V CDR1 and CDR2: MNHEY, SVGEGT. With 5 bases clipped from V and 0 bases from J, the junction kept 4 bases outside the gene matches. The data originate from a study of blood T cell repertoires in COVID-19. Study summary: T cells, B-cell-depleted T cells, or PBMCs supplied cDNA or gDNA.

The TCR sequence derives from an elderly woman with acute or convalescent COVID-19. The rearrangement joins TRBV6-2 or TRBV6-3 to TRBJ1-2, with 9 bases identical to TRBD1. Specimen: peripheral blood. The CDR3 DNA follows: TGTGCCAGCAGTGGACACAGGGGGCCTAACTATGGCTACACCTTC. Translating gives CASSGHRGPNYGYTF.